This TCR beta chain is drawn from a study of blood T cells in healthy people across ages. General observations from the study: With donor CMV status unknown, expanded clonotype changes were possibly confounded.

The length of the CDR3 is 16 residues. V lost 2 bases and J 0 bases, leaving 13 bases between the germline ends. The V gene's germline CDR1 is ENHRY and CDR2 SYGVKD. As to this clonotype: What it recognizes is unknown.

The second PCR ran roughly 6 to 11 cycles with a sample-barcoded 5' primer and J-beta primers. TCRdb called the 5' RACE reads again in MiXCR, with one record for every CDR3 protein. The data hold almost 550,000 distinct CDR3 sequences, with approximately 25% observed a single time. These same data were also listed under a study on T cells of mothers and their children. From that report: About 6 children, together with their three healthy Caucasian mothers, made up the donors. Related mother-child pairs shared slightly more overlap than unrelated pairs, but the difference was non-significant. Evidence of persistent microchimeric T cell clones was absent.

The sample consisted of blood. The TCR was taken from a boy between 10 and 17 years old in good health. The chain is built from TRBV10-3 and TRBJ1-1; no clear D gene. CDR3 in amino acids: CAISEGSPNMNTEAFF. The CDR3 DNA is TGTGCCATCAGTGAGGGTAGTCCCAACATGAACACTGAAGCTTTCTTT.